This T cell receptor beta chain was recorded in a study of blood T cell repertoires in COVID-19. Here immunoSEQ multiplex PCR was the method, and the copy in TCRdb shows in-frame clones only, minus some. Of 250,000 to 350,000 clones listed, around 92% were seen once; the top ten hold approximately 6.5%. The CDR3 has 16 residues. Trimming pared 0 bases from V and 0 bases from J, leaving 8 bases between. The germline V gene encodes CDR1 MNHEY and CDR2 SVGAGI. The TCR was taken from a man between 18 and 29 years old who had recovered from COVID-19. The sequencing input was peripheral blood. The rearrangement links TRBV6-5 to TRBJ1-4; a weak D match, TRBD1 (6 bases). In DNA form, the CDR3 reads TGTGCCAGCAGTTACTCGACAGGCGCAACTAATGAAAAACTGTTTTTT. Translated: CASSYSTGATNEKLFF.